The present T cell receptor beta chain was sequenced within a study of shared clonotypes between healthy human individuals. In the study overall: The study used three CD4 naive, three CD4 memory, two CD8 naive and one CD8 memory plate per donor.

In the authors' workflow: Sequence data from immunoSEQ were junction-only and lacked quality scores; consequently, filtering differed. Profiling relied on immunoSEQ multiplex PCR, and the TCRdb table lists in-frame clones only, not all of them. V and J calls and clone size are those listed in that table; D and trimming were worked out from the DNA. The data show fewer than 850,000 clones, about 96% seen once. Study-level results: Sequencing of the sorted subsets was shown by rarefaction to be incomplete despite large depth.

Naivety among CD8 cells was defined by CD45RO negativity and positive CCR7 selection, thereby excluding terminally differentiated effector memory CD45RA+ cells. Only Caucasian adults living in Nashville, Tennessee served as donors. Germline V gene sequence: CDR1 MNHEY, CDR2 SVGAGI. The CDR3 extends over 13 amino acids. V gave up 2 bases and J gave up 10 bases, with 12 bases separating them. This clone was recorded only once. Its antigen is undetermined. The sequence was collected from a man between 25 and 39 years old in good health. Specimen: naive CD8+ T cells sorted from blood. This chain joins TRBV6-5 and TRBJ2-1; the D is unclear. The CDR3 loop reads CASSYGPSREQFF. CDR3 sequence (DNA): TGTGCCAGCAGTTACGGACCCAGCCGAGAGCAGTTCTTC.